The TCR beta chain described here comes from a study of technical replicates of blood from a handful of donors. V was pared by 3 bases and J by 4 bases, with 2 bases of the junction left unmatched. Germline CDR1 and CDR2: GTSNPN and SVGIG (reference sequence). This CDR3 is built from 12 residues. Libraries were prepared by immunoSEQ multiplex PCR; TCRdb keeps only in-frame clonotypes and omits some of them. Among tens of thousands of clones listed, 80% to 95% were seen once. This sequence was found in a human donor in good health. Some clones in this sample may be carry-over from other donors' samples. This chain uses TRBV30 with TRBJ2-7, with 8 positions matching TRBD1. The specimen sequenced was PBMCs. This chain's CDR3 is CAWSGQGYEQYF. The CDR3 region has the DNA TGTGCCTGGAGCGGACAGGGATACGAGCAGTACTTC.